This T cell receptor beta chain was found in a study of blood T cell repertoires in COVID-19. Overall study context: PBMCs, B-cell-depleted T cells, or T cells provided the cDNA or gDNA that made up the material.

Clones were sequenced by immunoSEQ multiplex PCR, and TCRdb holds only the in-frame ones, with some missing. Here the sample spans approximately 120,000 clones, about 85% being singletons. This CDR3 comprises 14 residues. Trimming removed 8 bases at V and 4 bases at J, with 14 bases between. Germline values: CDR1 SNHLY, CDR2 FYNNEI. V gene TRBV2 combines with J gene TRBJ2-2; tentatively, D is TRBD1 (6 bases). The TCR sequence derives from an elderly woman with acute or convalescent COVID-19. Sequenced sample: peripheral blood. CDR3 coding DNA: TGTGCCAGCGGCCGGGACATTGGCACCGGGGAGCTGTTTTTT. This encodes CASGRDIGTGELFF.